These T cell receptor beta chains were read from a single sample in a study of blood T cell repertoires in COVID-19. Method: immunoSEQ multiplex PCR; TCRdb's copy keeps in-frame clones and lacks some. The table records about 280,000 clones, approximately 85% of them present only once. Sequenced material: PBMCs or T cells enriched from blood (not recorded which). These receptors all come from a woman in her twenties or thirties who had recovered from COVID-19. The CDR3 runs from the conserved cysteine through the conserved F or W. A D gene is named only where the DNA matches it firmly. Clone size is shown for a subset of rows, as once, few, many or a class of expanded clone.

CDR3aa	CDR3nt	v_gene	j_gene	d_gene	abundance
CASRPSGYNEQFF	TGTGCCAGCAGGCCCTCGGGGTACAATGAGCAGTTCTTC	TRBV27	TRBJ2-1	NA	NA
CSVMVGSSYNSPLHF	TGCAGCGTGATGGTGGGGAGCTCCTATAATTCACCCCTCCACTTT	TRBV29-1	TRBJ1-6	NA	NA
CASSPSGTDTQYF	TGTGCCAGCAGCCCGTCGGGCACAGATACGCAGTATTTT	TRBV28	TRBJ2-3	NA	once
CASSQGPTEETQYF	TGTGCCAGCAGCCAAGGTCCGACAGAAGAGACCCAGTACTTC	TRBV3-1/TRBV3-2	TRBJ2-5	NA	NA
CASSEGTGRHYGYTF	TGTGCCAGCAGTGAAGGGACAGGGAGGCACTATGGCTACACCTTC	TRBV6-1	TRBJ1-2	TRBD1	NA
CASSLPSGWGRGSGANVLTF	TGTGCCAGCAGCTTGCCATCTGGCTGGGGCAGGGGCTCTGGGGCCAACGTCCTGACTTTC	TRBV5-4	TRBJ2-6	NA	NA
CASSFTGGPSNEKLFF	TGTGCCAGCAGTTTTACAGGGGGGCCATCTAATGAAAAACTGTTTTTT	TRBV27	TRBJ1-4	TRBD1	NA
CAISLASTDTQYF	TGTGCCATCAGTCTAGCGAGCACAGATACGCAGTATTTT	TRBV10-3	TRBJ2-3	NA	NA
CASRTGTGAYEQYF	TGTGCCAGCCGTACCGGGACAGGGGCCTACGAGCAGTACTTC	TRBV27	TRBJ2-7	TRBD1	NA
CASSAPGGLLGLNTEAFF	TGTGCCAGCAGCGCCCCCGGGGGTTTATTGGGTTTGAACACTGAAGCTTTCTTT	TRBV28	TRBJ1-1	NA	NA
CASSIGTGDTEAFF	TGTGCCAGCAGCATAGGGACAGGTGACACTGAAGCTTTCTTT	TRBV5-6	TRBJ1-1	TRBD1	NA
CASIPAGGVGNEQFF	TGTGCCAGCATCCCCGCGGGAGGGGTCGGGAATGAGCAGTTCTTC	TRBV11-2	TRBJ2-1	TRBD2	once
CASSQGPNSPLHF	TGTGCCAGCAGCCAGGGGCCGAATTCACCCCTCCACTTT	TRBV5-8	TRBJ1-6	NA	NA
CASSPGTGGGETQYF	TGCGCCAGCAGTCCCGGGACAGGGGGAGGGGAGACCCAGTACTTC	TRBV23-1	TRBJ2-5	TRBD1	NA
CASSFLAVSTDTQYF	TGCGCCAGCAGCTTTTTAGCGGTTAGCACAGATACGCAGTATTTT	TRBV5-1	TRBJ2-3	NA	NA
CASSRASGGAPSYNEQFF	TGTGCCAGCAGCCGGGCTAGCGGGGGGGCCCCTTCCTACAATGAGCAGTTCTTC	TRBV3-1/TRBV3-2	TRBJ2-1	TRBD2	NA
CASSPSPTTYGYTF	TGTGCCAGCAGCCCTAGCCCGACGACCTATGGCTACACCTTC	TRBV7-2	TRBJ1-2	NA	NA
CSALLPEQFF	TGCAGTGCTCTCCTCCCTGAGCAGTTCTTC	TRBV20-1	TRBJ2-1	NA	NA
CASSISGDWTEAFF	TGTGCCAGCAGCATCTCAGGGGATTGGACTGAAGCTTTCTTT	TRBV6-5	TRBJ1-1	NA	once
CASSKESGRINEQFF	TGCGCCAGCAGCAAGGAAAGCGGGAGAATCAATGAGCAGTTCTTC	TRBV4-1	TRBJ2-1	TRBD2	once
CASSGVEGLNQPQHF	TGTGCCAGCAGTGGGGTCGAGGGATTAAATCAGCCCCAGCATTTT	TRBV2	TRBJ1-5	NA	NA
CASSSNSGGYTF	TGTGCCAGCAGTTCGAACAGCGGTGGCTACACCTTC	TRBV12-3/TRBV12-4	TRBJ1-2	NA	NA
CASRTPGGSSTDTQYF	TGTGCCAGCAGAACGCCTGGGGGCTCCAGCACAGATACGCAGTATTTT	TRBV6-6	TRBJ2-3	NA	NA
CASSVARGGIWHQPQHF	TGTGCCAGCAGTGTGGCCAGGGGAGGGATTTGGCATCAGCCCCAGCATTTT	TRBV2	TRBJ1-5	NA	NA
CASSTRQGPIYGYTF	TGTGCCAGCAGTACCCGACAGGGGCCAATTTATGGCTACACCTTC	TRBV6-2/TRBV6-3	TRBJ1-2	TRBD1	NA
CASSQDLAGGVYEQYF	TGCGCCAGCAGCCAAGATCTAGCGGGGGGGGTCTACGAGCAGTACTTC	TRBV4-3	TRBJ2-7	TRBD2	NA
CASSRGSPASSNYGYTF	TGTGCCAGCAGTCGAGGGTCCCCGGCCTCCTCTAACTATGGCTACACCTTC	TRBV2	TRBJ1-2	NA	NA
CAWNQGGVEAFF	TGTGCCTGGAACCAGGGCGGGGTCGAAGCTTTCTTT	TRBV30	TRBJ1-1	NA	few
CASGQAGSSTRQYF	TGTGCCAGCGGACAAGCGGGATCATCTACGAGGCAGTACTTC	TRBV2	TRBJ2-7	TRBD2	NA
CASSDGTFVGNSDTQYF	TGTGCCAGCAGTGATGGGACTTTTGTGGGGAATTCAGATACGCAGTATTTT	TRBV2	TRBJ2-3	NA	NA
CASSSTGARTGELFF	TGTGCCAGCAGTTCTACAGGGGCGCGCACCGGGGAGCTGTTTTTT	TRBV27	TRBJ2-2	TRBD1	once
CASSPIQGHEQYF	TGTGCCAGCTCGCCTATACAGGGCCACGAGCAGTACTTC	TRBV18	TRBJ2-7	NA	NA
CASSYSRGPYMNTEAFF	TGTGCCAGCAGTTACTCGCGGGGCCCCTACATGAACACTGAAGCTTTCTTT	TRBV6-2/TRBV6-3	TRBJ1-1	NA	few
CASSLVGSGHTDTQYF	TGTGCCAGCAGCTTAGTAGGTAGCGGGCACACAGATACGCAGTATTTT	TRBV11-1	TRBJ2-3	TRBD2	NA
CASSLDSYGYTF	TGTGCCAGCAGCCTCGACAGCTATGGCTACACCTTC	TRBV5-4	TRBJ1-2	NA	NA
CASSQIQGVNYGYTF	TGCGCCAGCAGCCAAATCCAGGGGGTCAACTATGGCTACACCTTC	TRBV4-3	TRBJ1-2	TRBD1	NA
CASSSRQGPIWNTIYF	TGTGCCAGCAGCTCGAGACAGGGACCAATTTGGAACACCATATATTTT	TRBV5-6	TRBJ1-3	TRBD1	NA
CASSYYGSSSGNTIYF	TGTGCCAGCAGTTACTACGGGTCTTCCTCTGGAAACACCATATATTTT	TRBV6-5	TRBJ1-3	NA	once
CASRGRTGVVYGYTF	TGTGCCAGCAGGGGAAGGACAGGGGTGGTCTATGGCTACACCTTC	TRBV28	TRBJ1-2	TRBD1	NA
CASSFDRTSQETQYF	TGTGCCAGCAGCTTCGATCGGACATCCCAAGAGACCCAGTACTTC	TRBV5-4	TRBJ2-5	NA	NA